Below, 2 T cell receptor beta chains from the same sample are listed, as sequenced in a study of shared clonotypes between healthy human individuals. Naive CD8 cells comprised CD45RO-negative, CCR7-positively selected cells, excluding terminally differentiated effector memory CD45RA+ cells. Sequencing used immunoSEQ multiplex PCR; TCRdb keeps in-frame clones, though not all of them. The sample yields 1.5 million to 2.5 million clones, approximately 94% seen once. Sequencing input: naive CD8+ T cells sorted from blood. The receptors derive from a man between 18 and 29 years old in good health.

This clone was counted a single time. This sequence joins TRBV4-3 and TRBJ2-2; 7 nucleotides align to TRBD2. Germline values: CDR1 LGHNA, CDR2 YSLEER. The V gene end was trimmed by 5 bases and the J gene end by 4 bases; junction bases not matched to a gene: 16. This CDR3 comprises 18 residues. CDR3 nucleotides: TGCGCCAGCAGCTCCTCCGCGCCCTGGGGGGAGGGCACCGGGGAGCTGTTTTTT. Translated: CASSSSAPWGEGTGELFF.

This chain joins TRBV9 and TRBJ1-2; 9 bases map to TRBD1. In germline, CDR1 is SGDLS, CDR2 YYNGEE. Trimming at V came to 0 bases and at J to 5 bases, leaving 8 bases not matched to a gene. There are 16 residues in the CDR3. In DNA form, the CDR3 reads TGTGCCAGCAGCGTAGGAGCCCACGGGACAGGGTATGGCTACACCTTC. Translating gives CASSVGAHGTGYGYTF.